These 25 T cell receptor beta chains share one sample of origin, sequenced in a study of response to subunit inactivated influenza vaccine. TCRdb re-derived calls from the RT-PCR reads in MiXCR, one entry per CDR3 protein. The table records a few hundred thousand distinct CDR3 sequences, 14% of them present only once. Sample: PBMCs from blood, taken roughly 12 days after vaccination. The receptors stem from a middle-aged man who received an inactivated influenza vaccine.

The CDR3 protein is CASSMGQGSTDTQYF. The CDR3, as DNA: TGCGCCAGCAGCATGGGACAGGGTAGCACAGATACGCAGTATTTT. The V gene is TRBV5-1, the J gene TRBJ2-3, with 9 nucleotides matching TRBD1. Looked up from germline, CDR1 is SGHRS and CDR2 is YFSETQ. After removal of 4 bases from V and 0 bases from J, the junction contained 3 bases not matched to a gene. The CDR3 runs to 15 residues.

The rearrangement links TRBV5-1 to TRBJ2-3, with a possible D match to TRBD1 (6 bases). V lost 5 bases and J lost 0, with 13 bases in between. Germline CDR1 reads SGHRS; CDR2 reads YFSETQ. This CDR3 region has 15 residues. The CDR3 DNA follows: TGCGCCAGCAGGTCGGACAGCCCTAGCACAGATACGCAGTATTTT. It specifies CASRSDSPSTDTQYF. Full variable domain (outside the CDR3, taken from reference TRBV5-1 and TRBJ2-3): KAGVTQTPRYLIKTRGQQVTLSCSPISGHRSVSWYQQTPGQGLQFLFEYFSETQRNKGNFPGRFSGRQFSNSRSEMNVSTLELGDSALYLCASRSDSPSTDTQYFGPGTRLTVL.

The chain joins TRBV20-1 to TRBJ1-2; D not resolved. This CDR3 has 14 residues. V was clipped by 6 bases and J by 2 bases, with 16 bases between them. The germline V gene has CDR1 DFQATT and CDR2 SNEGSKA (reference sequence). The CDR3, as DNA: TGCAGTGCGGACCGACCGGCCCGAAACTATGGCTACACCTTC. It specifies CSADRPARNYGYTF.

This clonotype was counted between two and nine times. The gene calls are TRBV29-1 and TRBJ2-3; a possible D gene is TRBD2 (6 bases). This CDR3 region has 13 residues. V lost 4 bases and J lost 7, with 15 bases in between. Germline V gives CDR1 SQVTM, CDR2 ANQGSEA. CDR3 sequence: CSVGREAGNTQYF. CDR3 coding DNA: TGCAGCGTTGGGAGGGAGGCTGGCAATACGCAGTATTTT.

As regards this clonotype: Possible read error: a much larger clone is one base away. The CDR3 region has the DNA TGTGCCAGCAGTATGGGACAGATTAATTCACCCCTCCACTTT. Residues: CASSMGQINSPLHF. The genes are TRBV12-3 or TRBV12-4 and TRBJ1-6; 7 bases fit TRBD1. The CDR3 extends over 14 amino acids. V was clipped by 5 bases and J by 6 bases; unmatched bases: 4.

The sample holds many counts of this clonotype. The chain carries TRBV25-1 and TRBJ1-1; D gene unclear. The CDR3 has 14 residues. CDR1 is MGHDK and CDR2 is SYGVNS in the germline V gene. Trimming removed 5 bases from V and 4 bases from J, with 14 bases in between. CDR3 loop: CASSPEYEGTEAFF. The CDR3, as DNA: TGTGCCAGCAGTCCTGAATATGAGGGCACTGAAGCTTTCTTT. Variable domain in full (rest from reference TRBV25-1 and TRBJ1-1): EADIYQTPRYLVIGTGKKITLECSQTMGHDKMYWYQQDPGMELHLIHYSYGVNSTEKGDLSSESTVSRIRTEHFPLTLESARPSHTSQYLCASSPEYEGTEAFFGQGTRLTVV.

This clonotype came up a few times. The chain recombines TRBV20-1 with TRBJ1-1; 7 bases line up with TRBD1. The CDR3 spans 16 residues. Germline CDR1 and CDR2: DFQATT and SNEGSKA (reference sequence). V gave up 6 bases and J gave up 0 bases; unmatched junction bases: 13. The CDR3 reads CSALKTGRILNTEAFF. The CDR3 nucleotides are TGCAGTGCCCTTAAGACAGGGAGAATATTGAACACTGAAGCTTTCTTT.

The chain combines TRBV12-3 or TRBV12-4 with TRBJ1-6; D is ambiguous. V lost 5 bases, J lost 5 bases, and 7 bases lay in between. The CDR3 consists of 13 residues. The CDR3 protein is CASSGRHNSPLHF. CDR3 DNA: TGTGCCAGCAGTGGACGGCATAATTCACCCCTCCACTTT.

V gene TRBV12-3 or TRBV12-4 combines with J gene TRBJ2-1, with 9 bases that match TRBD1. CDR3 length: 16 residues. Unmatched junction bases numbered 7, after V lost 5 bases and J lost 2 bases. CDR3 amino acids: CASSLGQGSTYNEQFF. CDR3 DNA: TGTGCCAGCAGTCTAGGACAGGGGAGTACCTACAATGAGCAGTTCTTC.

This chain joins TRBV3-1 and TRBJ2-7; 9 bases match TRBD2. Trimming took 1 base from V and 2 from J; bases not matched to a gene: 6. This CDR3 comprises 16 residues. CDR1 is LGHDT and CDR2 is YNNKEL in the germline V gene (reference sequence). The CDR3 is CASSQGSGGTPYEQYF. The CDR3 nucleotides are TGTGCCAGCAGCCAAGGAAGCGGGGGGACCCCCTACGAGCAGTACTTC.

This chain connects TRBV18 to TRBJ2-1, with 8 bases fitting TRBD2. The CDR3 is 15 amino acids. Germline V CDR1 and CDR2: KGHSH, LQKENI. V was pared by 4 bases and J by 4 bases, with 6 bases of the junction left unmatched. CDR3 sequence reads: CASSHREGIYNEQFF. The CDR3 nucleotides read TGTGCCAGCTCACACCGGGAGGGGATTTACAATGAGCAGTTCTTC.

This clonotype was counted between two and nine times. The rearrangement joins TRBV7-3 to TRBJ2-1, with a tentative D call TRBD1 (6 bases). There are 16 residues in the CDR3. From germline, CDR1 is SGHTA and CDR2 FQGTGA. Deletions cut 2 bases from V and 2 bases from J, with 13 bases between. The CDR3, as DNA: TGTGCCAGCAGCTTATCTGCAGGGACAACCTACAATGAGCAGTTCTTC. This codes for CASSLSAGTTYNEQFF.

This clonotype has only a few counts. V and J are TRBV4-1 and TRBJ2-2, with D perhaps matching TRBD1 or TRBD2 (6 bases each). The length of the CDR3 is 17 residues. CDR1 MGHRA and CDR2 YSYEKL come from the germline V gene. The ends were cut back, 0 bases at V and 5 bases at J, with 16 bases in the middle. The CDR3 is CASSQEPGGPGTGELFF. The CDR3 DNA reads as TGCGCCAGCAGCCAAGAACCCGGGGGCCCGGGAACCGGGGAGCTGTTTTTT.

This clonotype was counted ten times or more. The V and J genes are TRBV4-3 and TRBJ2-5, with 9 bases aligning to TRBD1. This CDR3 has 15 amino acids. V was pared by 0 bases and J by 4 bases, with 3 bases of the junction left unmatched. The germline V gene encodes CDR1 LGHNA and CDR2 YSLEER. The chain's CDR3 is CASSQERTGVETQYF. Here the CDR3 DNA reads TGCGCCAGCAGCCAAGAAAGGACAGGGGTAGAGACCCAGTACTTC.

This clonotype was recorded a few times. This rearrangement joins TRBV25-1 to TRBJ1-1; D is undetermined. Trimming cost V 3 bases and J 1 base, with 9 bases left between them. The CDR3 is 14 residues long. CDR1 is MGHDK and CDR2 is SYGVNS in the germline V gene. The CDR3 loop is CASSDSLANTEAFF. CDR3 coding DNA: TGTGCCAGCAGTGACTCCCTTGCGAACACTGAAGCTTTCTTT.

This clonotype was picked up many times. V is TRBV7-2 and J is TRBJ2-3; 9 bases match TRBD2. J lost 3 bases, V lost 3 bases, and 4 bases had no gene match. Germline V gives CDR1 SGHTA, CDR2 FQGNSA. The CDR3 is 15 amino acids. CDR3 nucleotide sequence: TGTGCCAGCAGCTTGCGGGGGGGCGGGACAGATACGCAGTATTTT. This gives the protein CASSLRGGGTDTQYF.

J is TRBJ1-6 and V is TRBV7-2; TRBD1 aligns across 9 bases. V lost 2 bases to trimming and J lost 7 bases; unmatched junction nucleotides: 6. Per the germline V gene, CDR1 is SGHTA and CDR2 is FQGNSA. The CDR3 covers 16 residues. CDR3 DNA sequence: TGTGCCAGCAGCTTATCCGGACAGGGGAGGAATTCACCCCTCCACTTT. Protein: CASSLSGQGRNSPLHF.

This clonotype was seen at least ten times. The chain combines TRBV20-1 with TRBJ2-7; D perhaps matches TRBD1 (5 bases). CDR3 length: 13 amino acids. CDR1 and CDR2 from the germline V gene are DFQATT and SNEGSKA (reference sequence). The V end lost 6 bases, the J end lost 2 bases, and 14 bases lay between the germline ends. The CDR3 nucleotides read TGCAGTGCAGAGACAGATCCGACCTACGAGCAGTACTTC. Encoded protein: CSAETDPTYEQYF.

This clonotype appeared a few times. The chain employs TRBV4-1 and TRBJ1-1; D is unclear. The V end was cut by 2 bases, the J end by 2 bases, with 15 bases between. The germline gives CDR1 MGHRA, CDR2 YSYEKL. The CDR3 is 16 residues long. CDR3 sequence: CASSQPAQEGNTEAFF. DNA for the CDR3: TGCGCCAGCAGCCAACCCGCCCAGGAGGGAAACACTGAAGCTTTCTTT.

This clonotype occurred a few times. The chain joins TRBV4-3 to TRBJ2-1, with D tentatively TRBD1 (5 bases). CDR1 and CDR2 (germline): LGHNA, YSLEER. The CDR3 totals 17 residues. V was pared by 0 bases and J by 3 bases, with 15 bases between. The CDR3 loop reads CASSQDGAGLGYNEQFF. The CDR3 nucleotides are TGCGCCAGCAGCCAAGATGGGGCAGGGCTGGGCTACAATGAGCAGTTCTTC.

This clonotype was counted at least ten times. V is TRBV5-1 and J is TRBJ2-1, with TRBD2 identical over 7 bases. Germline CDR1 and CDR2: SGHRS and YFSETQ. CDR3 length: 16 amino acids. V lost 4 bases and J lost 5; bases outside the gene matches: 12. DNA of the CDR3: TGCGCCAGCAGCCCTGGAGGACTAGGAGAAAACAATGAGCAGTTCTTC. Amino acids: CASSPGGLGENNEQFF.

This clonotype came up a few times. This chain uses TRBV5-1 with TRBJ2-1; the match to TRBD2 covers 14 bases. The junction had 2 bases not matched to a gene; V was cut back by 0 bases and J by 6 bases. The CDR3 consists of 16 residues. Germline CDR1 and CDR2: SGHRS and YFSETQ. CDR3: CASSLGLAGGSNEQFF. The CDR3 nucleotides are TGCGCCAGCAGCTTGGGACTAGCGGGAGGGTCCAATGAGCAGTTCTTC.

This clonotype was counted between two and nine times. V is TRBV15 and J is TRBJ2-5; the D gene could be TRBD1 or TRBD2 (5 bases each). Germline CDR1 is LNHNV and CDR2 is YYDKDF (reference sequence). The CDR3 covers 15 residues. Trimming cost V 4 bases and J 1 base, with 13 bases left between them. The CDR3 sequence is CATSNMLGTQETQYF. The CDR3 nucleotides are TGTGCCACCAGCAACATGCTGGGGACCCAAGAGACCCAGTACTTC.

This clonotype was counted a few times. This chain joins TRBV5-1 and TRBJ2-5; TRBD2 matches at 7 bases. This CDR3 has 15 amino acids. Losses at the gene ends were 5 bases for V and 5 bases for J; bases not matched to a gene: 12. From germline, CDR1 is SGHRS and CDR2 YFSETQ. The CDR3 sequence: CASRTQPGGVETQYF. CDR3 DNA sequence: TGCGCCAGCAGAACCCAACCTGGGGGGGTGGAGACCCAGTACTTC.

This clonotype was recorded a few times. This chain links TRBV12-3 or TRBV12-4 with TRBJ1-6; the D gene is possibly TRBD1 (5 bases). Trimming removed 3 bases at V and 7 bases at J, with 10 bases between. This CDR3 region has 14 residues. DNA for the CDR3: TGTGCCAGCAGTTTCGAAAGGGGCAATTCACCCCTCCACTTT. Protein sequence: CASSFERGNSPLHF.